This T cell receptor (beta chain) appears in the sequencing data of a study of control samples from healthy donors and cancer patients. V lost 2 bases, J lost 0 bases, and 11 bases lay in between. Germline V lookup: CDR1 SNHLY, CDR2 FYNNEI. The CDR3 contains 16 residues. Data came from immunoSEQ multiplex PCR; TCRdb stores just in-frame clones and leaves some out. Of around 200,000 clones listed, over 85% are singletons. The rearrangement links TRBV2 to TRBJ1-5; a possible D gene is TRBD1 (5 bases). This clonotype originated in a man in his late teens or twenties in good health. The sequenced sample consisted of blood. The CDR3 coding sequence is TGTGCCAGCAGTGAACGGGGCCCCGATAGCAATCAGCCCCAGCATTTT. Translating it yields CASSERGPDSNQPQHF.